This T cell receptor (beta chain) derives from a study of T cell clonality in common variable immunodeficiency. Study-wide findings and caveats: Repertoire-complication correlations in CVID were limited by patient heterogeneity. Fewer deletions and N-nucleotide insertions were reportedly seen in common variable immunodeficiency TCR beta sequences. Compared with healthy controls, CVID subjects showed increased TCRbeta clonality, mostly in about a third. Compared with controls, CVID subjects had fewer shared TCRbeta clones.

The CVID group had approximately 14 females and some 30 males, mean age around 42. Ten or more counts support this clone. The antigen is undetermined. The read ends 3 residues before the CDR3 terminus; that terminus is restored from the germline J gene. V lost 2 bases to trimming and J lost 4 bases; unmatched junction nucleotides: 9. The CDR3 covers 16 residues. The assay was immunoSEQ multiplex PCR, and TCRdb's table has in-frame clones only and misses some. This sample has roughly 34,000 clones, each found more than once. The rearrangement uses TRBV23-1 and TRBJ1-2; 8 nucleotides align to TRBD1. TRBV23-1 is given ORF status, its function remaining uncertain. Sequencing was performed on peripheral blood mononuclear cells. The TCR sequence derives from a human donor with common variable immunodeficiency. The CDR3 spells CASSQRMDRVIYGYTF. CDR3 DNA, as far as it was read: TGCGCCAGCAGTCAACGGATGGACAGGGTAATCTATGGC.